This T cell receptor (beta chain) was recovered during a study of CD8+CD57+ T cells in acquired aplastic anemia. Study-level information: Sorted CD4+ and CD8+ cells yielded 3 to 3.5 ug of DNA on average.

Patients selected for sequencing had displayed CD8+CD57+ cell expansion by flow cytometry. Receipt of therapy had not occurred in any patient by the time of blood sampling. Both TCR beta VDJ combination and CDR3 sequence profiling were carried out. Genomic DNA was the template for this profiling. TCRdb analysed the reads with MiXCR anew, one entry per CDR3 protein. The table lists approximately 300,000 distinct CDR3 sequences, 45% to 65% of them singletons. Germline V gene data show CDR1 as DFQATT and CDR2 as SNEGSKA (reference sequence). CDR3 length equals 13 residues. Trimming took off 3 bases at V and 3 bases at J, with 8 bases between the two ends. This clonotype was counted at least ten times.

This clonotype was sampled from a human donor with aplastic anemia. The chain joins TRBV20-1 to TRBJ2-2; D is perhaps TRBD1 (6 bases). The sample was sorted CD4+, CD8+, or CD8+CD57+ T cells (not recorded which) from PBMCs. CDR3 bases: TGCAGTGCTAGTGGACAGTACACCGGGGAGCTGTTTTTT. Translated: CSASGQYTGELFF.